A single sample gave rise to the 3 T cell receptor beta chains below, sequenced in a study of blood T cell repertoires in COVID-19 (TCRdb year 2020). The method was the immunoSEQ multiplex PCR assay. Imported from immuneACCESS, the table was reduced by TCRdb to in-frame sequences with V and J called. These copies leave out some clones; in studies compared against another copy, an unresolved V gene accounts for under half, and the cause of the remainder is not known. The sample table holds under 300,000 clones, of which 88% were seen once. The ten biggest clones cover 3% to 3.5% of the sample. The specimen sequenced was PBMCs or T cells enriched from blood (not recorded which). Receptors originate from a woman aged 35 to 49 who had been exposed to COVID-19.

The rearrangement joins TRBV30 to TRBJ2-5; the D gene is possibly TRBD2 (5 bases). V was clipped by 0 bases and J by 4 bases, with 15 bases between them. This CDR3 is 15 amino acids long. The germline gives CDR1 GTSNPN, CDR2 SVGIG (reference sequence). As DNA, the CDR3 is TGTGCCTGGAGTGTGGGTGGCGGAGGCCTAGAGACCCAGTACTTC. It specifies CAWSVGGGGLETQYF.

V usage is TRBV2 and J usage is TRBJ2-2; 8 nucleotides match TRBD1. The CDR3 is 14 amino acids. Germline trimming cut 5 bases from V and 3 bases from J; bases unmatched to any gene: 2. Germline loops: CDR1 SNHLY, CDR2 FYNNEI. The CDR3, as DNA: TGTGCCAGCAGTCCGGACAGGGACACCGGGGAGCTGTTTTTT. Its protein is CASSPDRDTGELFF.

CDR3 nucleotide sequence: TGTGCCAGCAGCTTAGGTAGCGGGAGGTACAATGAGCAGTTCTTC. Protein: CASSLGSGRYNEQFF. The chain joins TRBV7-9 to TRBJ2-1; 10 bases are a match to TRBD2. Germline CDR1 reads SEHNR; CDR2 reads FQNEAQ (reference sequence). The CDR3 contains 15 residues. The junction had 1 base not matched to a gene; V was cut back by 1 base and J by 4 bases.